This T cell receptor (beta chain) is from a study of cytomegalovirus exposure and HLA in healthy donors. This clone appeared a few times. Researchers ran the PCR with 60 Vbeta and 13 Jbeta primers. TCRdb's table, derived via immunoSEQ multiplex PCR, lists solely in-frame clones and lacks some. This sample yields about 120,000 clones, of which less than 65% are seen a single time; 9% to 10% belongs to the top ten. Germline trimming cut 2 bases from V and 4 bases from J; bases unmatched to any gene: 4. The germline V gene encodes CDR1 LGHNA and CDR2 YNFKEQ. This CDR3 has 15 amino acids. The sequence derives from a man aged 40-50 years in good health and CMV-seropositive. V is TRBV4-2 and J is TRBJ1-4; 7 bases fit TRBD1. Sequencing was carried out using PBMCs. In DNA form, the CDR3 reads TGTGCCAGCAGCCAACCGGGACAGTTTAATGAAAAACTGTTTTTT. Protein product: CASSQPGQFNEKLFF.